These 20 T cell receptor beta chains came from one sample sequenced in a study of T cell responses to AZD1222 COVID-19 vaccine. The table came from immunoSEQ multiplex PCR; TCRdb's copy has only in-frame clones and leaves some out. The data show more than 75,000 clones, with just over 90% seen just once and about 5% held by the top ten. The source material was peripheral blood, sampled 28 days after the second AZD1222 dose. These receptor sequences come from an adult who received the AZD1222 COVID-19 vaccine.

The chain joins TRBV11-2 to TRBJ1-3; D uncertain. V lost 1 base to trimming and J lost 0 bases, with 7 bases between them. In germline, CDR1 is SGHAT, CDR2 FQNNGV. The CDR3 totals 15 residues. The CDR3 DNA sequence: TGTGCCAGCAGCTTAGGCAGTAGCTCTGGAAACACCATATATTTT. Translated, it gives CASSLGSSSGNTIYF.

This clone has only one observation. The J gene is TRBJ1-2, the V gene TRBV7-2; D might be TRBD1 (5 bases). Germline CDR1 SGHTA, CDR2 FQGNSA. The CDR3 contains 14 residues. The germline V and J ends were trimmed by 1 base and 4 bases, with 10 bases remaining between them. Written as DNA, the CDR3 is TGTGCCAGCAGCTTAGAGAGGGGCTCCTATGGCTACACCTTC. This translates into CASSLERGSYGYTF.

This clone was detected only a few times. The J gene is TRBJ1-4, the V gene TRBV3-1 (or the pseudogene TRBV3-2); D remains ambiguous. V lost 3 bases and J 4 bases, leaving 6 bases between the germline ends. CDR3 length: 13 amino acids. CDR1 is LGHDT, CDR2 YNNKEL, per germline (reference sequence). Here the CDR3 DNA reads TGTGCCAGCAGCCATAAGAATAATGAAAAACTGTTTTTT. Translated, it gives CASSHKNNEKLFF.

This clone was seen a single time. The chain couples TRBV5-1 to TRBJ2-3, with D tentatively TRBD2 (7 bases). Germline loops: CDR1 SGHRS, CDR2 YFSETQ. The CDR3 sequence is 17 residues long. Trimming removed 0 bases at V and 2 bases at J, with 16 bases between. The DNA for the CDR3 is TGCGCCAGCAGCTTGGGGATAGTCGGGGGGCCCACAGATACGCAGTATTTT. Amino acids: CASSLGIVGGPTDTQYF.

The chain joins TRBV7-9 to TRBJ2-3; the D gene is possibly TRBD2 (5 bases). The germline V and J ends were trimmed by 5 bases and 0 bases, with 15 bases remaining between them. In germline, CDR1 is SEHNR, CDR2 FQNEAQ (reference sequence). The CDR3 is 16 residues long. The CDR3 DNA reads TGTGCCAGCAGCGCAATTCTACGGGATAGCACAGATACGCAGTATTTT. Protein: CASSAILRDSTDTQYF.

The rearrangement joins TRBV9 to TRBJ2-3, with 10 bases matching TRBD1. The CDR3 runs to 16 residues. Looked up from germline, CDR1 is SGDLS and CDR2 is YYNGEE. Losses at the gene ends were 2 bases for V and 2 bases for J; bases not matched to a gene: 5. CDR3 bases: TGTGCCAGCAGCGTTACCGGGACAGGGGTCACAGATACGCAGTATTTT. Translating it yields CASSVTGTGVTDTQYF. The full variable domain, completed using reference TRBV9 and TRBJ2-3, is DSGVTQTPKHLITATGQRVTLRCSPRSGDLSVYWYQQSLDQGLQFLIQYYNGEERAKGNILERFSAQQFPDLHSELNLSSLELGDSALYFCASSVTGTGVTDTQYFGPGTRLTVL.

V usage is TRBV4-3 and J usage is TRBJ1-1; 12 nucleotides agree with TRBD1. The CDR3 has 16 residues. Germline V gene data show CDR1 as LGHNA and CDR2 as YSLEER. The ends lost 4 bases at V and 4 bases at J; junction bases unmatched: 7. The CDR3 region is CASSLGDRGQGTEAFF. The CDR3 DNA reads TGCGCCAGCAGCCTTGGGGACAGGGGGCAGGGCACTGAAGCTTTCTTT.

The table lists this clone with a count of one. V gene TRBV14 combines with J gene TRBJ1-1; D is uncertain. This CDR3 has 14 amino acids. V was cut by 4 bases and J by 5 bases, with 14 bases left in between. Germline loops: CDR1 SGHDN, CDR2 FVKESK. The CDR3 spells CASSPQRGYTEAFF. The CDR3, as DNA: TGTGCCAGCAGCCCCCAACGGGGATATACTGAAGCTTTCTTT.

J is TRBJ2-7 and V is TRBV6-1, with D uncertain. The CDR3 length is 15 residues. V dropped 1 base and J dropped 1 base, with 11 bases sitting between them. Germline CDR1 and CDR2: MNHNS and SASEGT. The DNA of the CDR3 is TGTGCCAGCAGTGAAGAGTCGGGTTGGTCCTACGAGCAGTACTTC. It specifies CASSEESGWSYEQYF.

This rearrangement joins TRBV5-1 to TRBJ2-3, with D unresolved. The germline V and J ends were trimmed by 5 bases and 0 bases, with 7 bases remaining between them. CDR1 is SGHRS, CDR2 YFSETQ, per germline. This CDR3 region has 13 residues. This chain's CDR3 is CASSDLSTDTQYF. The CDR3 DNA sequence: TGCGCCAGCAGTGACCTTAGCACAGATACGCAGTATTTT.

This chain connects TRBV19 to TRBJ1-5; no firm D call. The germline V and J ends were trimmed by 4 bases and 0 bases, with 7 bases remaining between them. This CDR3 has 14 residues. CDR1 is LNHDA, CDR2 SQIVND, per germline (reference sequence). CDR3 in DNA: TGTGCCAGTAGTAAGGCGGTTAGCAATCAGCCCCAGCATTTT. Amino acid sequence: CASSKAVSNQPQHF. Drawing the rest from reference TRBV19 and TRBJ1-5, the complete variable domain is DGGITQSPKYLFRKEGQNVTLSCEQNLNHDAMYWYRQDPGQGLRLIYYSQIVNDFQKGDIAEGYSVSREKKESFPLTVTSAQKNPTAFYLCASSKAVSNQPQHFGDGTRLSIL.

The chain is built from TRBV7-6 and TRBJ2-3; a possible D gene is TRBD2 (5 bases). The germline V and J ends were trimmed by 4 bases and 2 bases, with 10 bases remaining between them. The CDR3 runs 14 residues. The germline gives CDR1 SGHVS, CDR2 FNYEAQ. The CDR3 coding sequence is TGTGCCAGCAGCTCGGACTTTATCACAGATACGCAGTATTTT. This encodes CASSSDFITDTQYF.

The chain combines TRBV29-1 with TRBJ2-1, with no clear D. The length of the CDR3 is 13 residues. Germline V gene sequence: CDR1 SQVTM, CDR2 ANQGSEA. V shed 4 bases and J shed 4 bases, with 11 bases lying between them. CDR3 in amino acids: CSVVASLYNEQFF. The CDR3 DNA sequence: TGCAGCGTTGTTGCTAGTCTGTACAATGAGCAGTTCTTC.

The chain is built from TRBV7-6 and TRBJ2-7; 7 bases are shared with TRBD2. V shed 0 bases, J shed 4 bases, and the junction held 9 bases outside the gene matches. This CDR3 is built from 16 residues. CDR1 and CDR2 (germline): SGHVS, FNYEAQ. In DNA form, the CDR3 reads TGTGCCAGCAGCTTAGCGCTGGGAGGGGCTCGTTACGAGCAGTACTTC. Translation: CASSLALGGARYEQYF.

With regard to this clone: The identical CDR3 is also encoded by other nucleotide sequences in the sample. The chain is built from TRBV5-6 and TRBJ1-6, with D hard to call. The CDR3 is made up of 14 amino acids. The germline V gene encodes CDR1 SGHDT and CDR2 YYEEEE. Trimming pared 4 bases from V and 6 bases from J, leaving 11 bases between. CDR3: CASSLRLGNSPLHF. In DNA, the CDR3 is TGTGCCAGCAGCCTTCGATTAGGTAATTCACCCCTCCACTTT.

The DNA of the CDR3 is TGTGCCAGCAGCCAAACCGACAGGGCCCCAGCTTTCTTT. Residues: CASSQTDRAPAFF. This sequence joins TRBV3-1 (or the pseudogene TRBV3-2) and TRBJ1-1; 7 nucleotides line up with TRBD1. There are 13 residues in the CDR3. Germline V CDR1 and CDR2: LGHDT, YNNKEL (reference sequence). V trimming: 2 bases; J trimming: 10 bases; junction bases outside the gene matches: 7.

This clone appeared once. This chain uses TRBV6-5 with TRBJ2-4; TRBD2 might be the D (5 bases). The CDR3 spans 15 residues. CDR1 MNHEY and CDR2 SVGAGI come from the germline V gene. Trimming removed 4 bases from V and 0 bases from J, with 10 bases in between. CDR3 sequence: CASSSGGLAKNIQYF. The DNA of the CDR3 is TGTGCCAGCAGTTCCGGAGGACTAGCCAAAAACATTCAGTACTTC.

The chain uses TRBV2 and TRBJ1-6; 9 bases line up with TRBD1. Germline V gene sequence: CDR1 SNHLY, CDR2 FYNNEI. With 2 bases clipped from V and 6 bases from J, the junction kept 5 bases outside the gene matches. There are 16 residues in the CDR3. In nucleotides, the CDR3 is TGTGCCAGCAGTGAATTTGGACAGGGGTTTAATTCACCCCTCCACTTT. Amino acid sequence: CASSEFGQGFNSPLHF. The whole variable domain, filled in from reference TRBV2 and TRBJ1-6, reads EPEVTQTPSHQVTQMGQEVILRCVPISNHLYFYWYRQILGQKVEFLVSFYNNEISEKSEIFDDQFSVERPDGSNFTLKIRSTKLEDSAMYFCASSEFGQGFNSPLHFGNGTRLTVT.

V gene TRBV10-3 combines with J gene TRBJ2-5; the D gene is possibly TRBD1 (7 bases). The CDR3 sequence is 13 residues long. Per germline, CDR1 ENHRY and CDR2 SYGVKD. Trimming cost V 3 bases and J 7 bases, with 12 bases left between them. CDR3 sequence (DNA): TGTGCCATCAGTGACAGGGGGGACGGGACCCAGTACTTC. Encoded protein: CAISDRGDGTQYF.

Here the CDR3 DNA reads TGTGCCAGCAGTTACCCACGGATGCCTGAAGCTTTCTTT. It yields the protein CASSYPRMPEAFF. The chain is built from TRBV6-2 or TRBV6-3 and TRBJ1-1; D is unresolved. The CDR3 consists of 13 residues. The V and J ends lost 2 bases and 6 bases respectively, with 10 bases between them. Per the germline V gene, CDR1 is MNHEY and CDR2 is SVGEGT.